The 5 T cell receptor beta chains listed next were all sequenced from one sample in a study of shared clonotypes between healthy human individuals. TCRdb's copy holds only in-frame clones and misses some; the assay was immunoSEQ multiplex PCR. The sample shows over 950,000 clones, 70% to 80% of them seen only once. The material sequenced was memory CD4+ T cells from PBMCs. The subset denotes: CD45RA-negative fraction. These receptors all come from a man aged 18-30 years in good health. Some clones in this sample may be carry-over from other donors' samples.

The chain joins TRBV19 to TRBJ1-5, with D possibly TRBD1 on 5 matching bases. The CDR3 length is 15 residues. Trimming pared 5 bases from V and 3 bases from J, leaving 14 bases between. CDR1 is LNHDA and CDR2 is SQIVND in the germline V gene (reference sequence). The chain's CDR3 is CASSGPGTSNQPQHF. The CDR3 nucleotides read TGTGCCAGTAGTGGCCCCGGGACCTCCAATCAGCCCCAGCATTTT. Using reference TRBV19 and TRBJ1-5 for the parts outside the CDR3, the full variable domain is DGGITQSPKYLFRKEGQNVTLSCEQNLNHDAMYWYRQDPGQGLRLIYYSQIVNDFQKGDIAEGYSVSREKKESFPLTVTSAQKNPTAFYLCASSGPGTSNQPQHFGDGTRLSIL.

This clone was counted ten times or more. V usage is TRBV10-3 and J usage is TRBJ1-2, with 7 bases that match TRBD1. V was clipped by 3 bases and J by 9 bases; unmatched bases: 7. CDR3 length: 13 residues. Looked up from germline, CDR1 is ENHRY and CDR2 is SYGVKD. This CDR3 is CAISDRGDTSYTF. The DNA for the CDR3 is TGTGCCATCAGTGACAGGGGGGATACGAGCTACACCTTC.

The rearrangement links TRBV7-9 to TRBJ2-3; D perhaps matches TRBD2 (6 bases). The V gene lost 5 bases and the J gene lost 10 bases, with 22 bases spanning the gap. The CDR3 spans 15 residues. Germline CDR1 reads SEHNR; CDR2 reads FQNEAQ (reference sequence). CDR3 bases: TGTGCCAGCAGCCCCCTCAGCGGGCCCGGGGTTGCGCAGTATTTT. Its protein is CASSPLSGPGVAQYF.

This chain's CDR3 is CAWSVSGGQGGNTIYF. The CDR3 nucleotides read TGTGCCTGGAGTGTTTCAGGGGGACAGGGAGGAAACACCATATATTTT. The V gene is TRBV30, the J gene TRBJ1-3, with 9 nucleotides matching TRBD1. This CDR3 is built from 16 residues. Germline V CDR1 and CDR2: GTSNPN, SVGIG (reference sequence). The J segment lost 4 bases and the V segment lost 0 bases, leaving 7 bases of the junction unmatched. Combining the CDR3 with reference TRBV30 and TRBJ1-3 gives the whole variable domain SQTIHQWPATLVQPVGSPLSLECTVEGTSNPNLYWYRQAAGRGLQLLFYSVGIGQISSEVPQNLSASRPQDRQFILSSKKLLLSDSGFYLCAWSVSGGQGGNTIYFGEGSWLTVV.

The chain is built from TRBV2 and TRBJ2-7; either TRBD1 or TRBD2 may supply D (5 bases each). This CDR3 has 12 residues. V lost 8 bases and J 2 bases, leaving 10 bases between the germline ends. Germline CDR1 and CDR2: SNHLY and FYNNEI. This CDR3 reads CASRLGAYEQYF. The CDR3 nucleotides are TGTGCCAGCCGCCTGGGGGCCTACGAGCAGTACTTC.